Given below is one TCR beta chain in context. Its antigen is unknown. The CDR3 sequence is 13 residues long. V was trimmed by 3 bases and J by 6 bases, leaving 8 bases between them. In germline, CDR1 is LNHNV, CDR2 YYDKDF (reference sequence). The entry originates in a study of OX40 agonist ivuxolimab in advanced cancers. Study-wide background: Patients received the agonistic anti-OX40 (CD134) antibody ivuxolimab. The mean age was roughly 60 years, ranging from 23 to 79, with around four fifths of participants male. Allowance was made for prior anti-PD-1, anti-PD-L1 or anti-CTLA-4 therapy, and about 37% had some.

Findings and caveats of the study: Normalized T-cell clonal expansion was also low in some nonresponders.

Assay used: immunoSEQ multiplex PCR; TCRdb lists only in-frame clones, some missing. The sample consists of some 100,000 clones, over 75% of them appearing once. This chain connects TRBV15 to TRBJ2-2; weak D call: TRBD1 (5 bases). The material sequenced was CD4+ or CD8+ T cells sorted from blood, taken in a trial of the OX40 agonist ivuxolimab. The origin of this receptor is an adult with an advanced solid tumor such as melanoma, head and neck, liver or kidney cancer. For the CDR3, the DNA is TGTGCCACCAGCAGCCAAGGGGCCGGGGAGCTGTTTTTT. This sequence encodes CATSSQGAGELFF.